The clone carrying this TCR beta chain came up once. Its antigen is unidentified. The V and J ends lost 5 bases and 11 bases respectively, with 21 bases between them. Germline loops: CDR1 SEHNR, CDR2 FQNEAQ (reference sequence). This CDR3 comprises 14 residues. One entry per CDR3 protein, called by TCRdb with MiXCR from the 5' RACE reads. The sample consists of roughly 1,500,000 distinct CDR3 sequences, around 29% of them appearing once. This sample is drawn from a study of identical twins. Overall study results and limits: Models underestimated TCR alpha sharing (out-of-frame) in monozygotic twins. The analysis was cross-sectional rather than longitudinal within donors.

The material sequenced was cord blood. The TCR originated in a newborn girl in good health. V and J are TRBV7-9 and TRBJ2-5, with a possible D match to TRBD2 (6 bases). CDR3 loop: CASSRDSNNNEQYF. Here the CDR3 DNA reads TGTGCCAGCAGCCGGGACTCTAATAACAATGAGCAGTACTTC.